Listed below are T cell receptor beta chains from one sample, sequenced in a study of blood T cell repertoires in COVID-19. This table comes from immunoSEQ multiplex PCR, and its TCRdb copy is limited to in-frame clones, with some not included. The table records 100,000 to 130,000 clones, 84% of them present only once. The specimen sequenced was peripheral blood. The receptors come from a human donor in a cohort sampled during active COVID-19. Each CDR3 is given with its conserved first and last residue. The order of the fields is D gene, clone size, V gene, J gene, CDR3 protein, CDR3 DNA. The D gene is left open where the match is weak. For some rows the clone size is stated as once, few or many, or as a class when expanded; others skip it.

NA	NA	TRBV18	TRBJ1-3	CASSPAGGASGNTIYF	TGTGCCAGCTCACCCGCCGGTGGGGCCTCTGGAAACACCATATATTTT
TRBD2	NA	TRBV7-8	TRBJ2-3	CASSLEAGGGGTQYF	TGTGCCAGCAGCTTAGAAGCGGGAGGAGGGGGTACGCAGTATTTT
NA	NA	TRBV7-9	TRBJ2-3	CASSLGPLTLSTDTQYF	TGTGCCAGCAGCTTAGGGCCATTGACACTGAGCACAGATACGCAGTATTTT
TRBD1	NA	TRBV6-2/TRBV6-3	TRBJ1-1	CASSNIGQVGTTEAFF	TGTGCCAGCAGTAATATAGGACAGGTAGGAACAACTGAAGCTTTCTTT
TRBD2	NA	TRBV6-5	TRBJ2-5	CASSGSGETQYF	TGTGCCAGTAGCGGGAGCGGGGAGACCCAGTACTTC
TRBD1	NA	TRBV18	TRBJ2-1	CASSPSGGGYNEQFF	TGTGCCAGCTCACCATCAGGGGGCGGCTACAATGAGCAGTTCTTC
TRBD2	NA	TRBV7-2	TRBJ2-1	CASSLVSSGRIQQFF	TGTGCCAGCAGCTTAGTAAGTAGCGGGAGGATTCAGCAGTTCTTC
NA	NA	TRBV19	TRBJ1-3	CASSITSAGNTIYF	TGTGCCAGTAGTATAACTAGCGCGGGAAACACCATATATTTT
NA	NA	TRBV18	TRBJ2-5	CASSPPAGETQYF	TGTGCCAGCTCACCACCGGCAGGGGAGACCCAGTACTTC
TRBD1	NA	TRBV7-2	TRBJ2-7	CASSLPGQNYEQYF	TGTGCCAGCAGCCTGCCGGGACAGAACTACGAGCAGTACTTC
NA	NA	TRBV12-5	TRBJ2-1	CASGWTLGNEQFF	TGTGCTAGTGGTTGGACTTTAGGCAATGAGCAGTTCTTC
NA	NA	TRBV14	TRBJ2-7	CASSQDLVVQYF	TGTGCCAGCAGCCAAGACCTAGTAGTGCAGTACTTC
NA	once	TRBV4-3	TRBJ2-1	CASSLETAYNEQFF	TGCGCCAGCAGCCTCGAGACAGCCTACAATGAGCAGTTCTTC
NA	few	TRBV27	TRBJ1-6	CASSLSQQGTGSPLHF	TGTGCCAGCAGTTTATCGCAACAGGGAACTGGGTCACCCCTCCACTTT
NA	NA	TRBV5-1	TRBJ1-2	CASSQQGQSPYGYTF	TGCGCCAGCAGCCAACAAGGACAGTCCCCCTATGGCTACACCTTC
NA	NA	TRBV7-2	TRBJ1-1	CASSLDLSTEAFF	TGTGCCAGCAGCTTAGATCTCAGCACTGAAGCTTTCTTT
TRBD1	NA	TRBV7-3	TRBJ2-2	CASSSEGDRVRTGELFF	TGTGCCAGCAGCTCCGAAGGAGACAGGGTTCGAACCGGGGAGCTGTTTTTT
TRBD2	NA	TRBV11-2	TRBJ2-2	CASSPLGLAGVAGELFF	TGTGCCAGCAGCCCACTGGGACTAGCGGGAGTGGCCGGGGAGCTGTTTTTT
NA	NA	TRBV6-6	TRBJ2-5	CASSYSEETQYF	TGTGCCAGCAGTTACTCGGAGGAGACCCAGTACTTC
NA	NA	TRBV5-6	TRBJ2-3	CASYGGERYEAQYF	TGTGCCAGCTACGGGGGAGAGAGATACGAGGCGCAGTATTTT
NA	NA	TRBV11-2	TRBJ2-3	CASSQAGQGFTDTQYF	TGTGCCAGCAGCCAGGCCGGGCAGGGCTTCACAGATACGCAGTATTTT
NA	NA	TRBV28	TRBJ1-1	CASTRGGNTEAFF	TGTGCCAGCACCCGAGGGGGGAACACTGAAGCTTTCTTT
NA	once	TRBV19	TRBJ2-7	CASSIPGSEQYF	TGTGCCAGTAGTATCCCAGGGTCCGAGCAGTACTTC
TRBD1	NA	TRBV7-2	TRBJ1-5	CASSPHGGQNNQPQHF	TGTGCCAGCAGTCCCCACGGGGGACAGAATAATCAGCCCCAGCATTTT
NA	NA	TRBV5-1	TRBJ2-2	CASSQGGREKTGELFF	TGCGCCAGCAGCCAGGGCGGCCGGGAGAAGACCGGGGAGCTGTTTTTT
TRBD1	NA	TRBV6-2/TRBV6-3	TRBJ1-5	CASSSGTGMIRNQPQHF	TGTGCCAGCAGTTCCGGGACAGGGATGATTCGCAATCAGCCCCAGCATTTT
NA	few	TRBV4-1	TRBJ1-6	CASSQDRGGTLHF	TGCGCCAGCAGCCAAGATCGGGGGGGAACCCTCCACTTT
TRBD1	NA	TRBV18	TRBJ1-1	CASSPRGQGGTEAFF	TGTGCCAGCTCACCCCGAGGACAGGGAGGGACTGAAGCTTTCTTT
TRBD2	NA	TRBV7-9	TRBJ2-7	CASSWTSGNYEQYF	TGTGCCAGCAGCTGGACTAGCGGGAACTACGAGCAGTACTTC
NA	NA	TRBV19	TRBJ1-2	CASSISPGTATANYGYTF	TGTGCCAGTAGTATATCACCCGGGACTGCGACCGCTAACTATGGCTACACCTTC
NA	NA	TRBV29-1	TRBJ2-2	CSVALGTLDTGELFF	TGCAGCGTCGCCCTGGGGACTCTTGACACCGGGGAGCTGTTTTTT
TRBD1	NA	TRBV4-3	TRBJ1-2	CASSQDGTGGSSYGYTF	TGCGCCAGCAGCCAAGATGGGACAGGGGGCAGCAGCTATGGCTACACCTTC
NA	NA	TRBV28	TRBJ2-3	CASSFPLGTDTQYF	TGTGCCAGCAGTTTCCCCCTAGGCACAGATACGCAGTATTTT
NA	NA	TRBV28	TRBJ1-5	CASSGGGYSNQPQHF	TGTGCCAGCAGTGGGGGGGGCTATAGCAATCAGCCCCAGCATTTT
NA	NA	TRBV28	TRBJ1-4	CASSLYVGGEKLFF	TGTGCCAGCAGTTTATATGTGGGGGGTGAAAAACTGTTTTTT
TRBD1	few	TRBV6-6	TRBJ2-5	CASSYGTVETQYF	TGTGCCAGCAGTTACGGGACAGTTGAGACCCAGTACTTC
NA	NA	TRBV6-1	TRBJ1-5	CASSEKRNQPQHF	TGTGCCAGCAGTGAGAAGAGAAATCAGCCCCAGCATTTT
TRBD2	NA	TRBV29-1	TRBJ2-3	CSVHVASGRATDTQYF	TGCAGCGTCCACGTCGCTAGCGGGAGGGCCACAGATACGCAGTATTTT
NA	NA	TRBV7-8	TRBJ1-4	CASNGRTNEKLFF	TGTGCCAGCAACGGCAGGACTAATGAAAAACTGTTTTTT
TRBD1	NA	TRBV19	TRBJ1-5	CASSRGQPNQPQHF	TGTGCCAGTAGTAGGGGACAGCCTAATCAGCCCCAGCATTTT
NA	NA	TRBV28	TRBJ1-2	CASSLTGNYGYTF	TGTGCCAGCAGTTTGACGGGGAACTATGGCTACACCTTC
TRBD2	NA	TRBV5-1	TRBJ2-1	CASSIGLAGPTYNEQFF	TGCGCCAGCAGCATTGGACTAGCGGGACCCACCTACAATGAGCAGTTCTTC
TRBD1	NA	TRBV4-3	TRBJ2-7	CASSLGQGRYEQYF	TGCGCCAGCAGCCTGGGACAGGGACGTTACGAGCAGTACTTC
NA	NA	TRBV5-6	TRBJ2-1	CASSLQGTHNEQFF	TGTGCCAGCAGCTTGCAGGGAACCCACAATGAGCAGTTCTTC
TRBD2	NA	TRBV30	TRBJ2-5	CAWSALAGAGETQYF	TGTGCCTGGAGTGCGCTAGCGGGAGCAGGAGAGACCCAGTACTTC
NA	few	TRBV9	TRBJ2-1	CASGGGVRSYNEQFF	TGTGCCAGCGGAGGAGGCGTTAGGTCCTACAATGAGCAGTTCTTC
NA	NA	TRBV7-2	TRBJ2-3	CASRRDFTDTQYF	TGTGCCAGCCGGCGTGACTTCACAGATACGCAGTATTTT
NA	few	TRBV13	TRBJ2-2	CASSGTPGATGELFF	TGTGCCAGCAGCGGCACCCCAGGGGCCACCGGGGAGCTGTTTTTT
TRBD2	many	TRBV7-2	TRBJ2-3	CASSSMGLAGGTDTQYF	TGTGCCAGCAGCTCCATGGGACTAGCGGGAGGCACAGATACGCAGTATTTT
NA	NA	TRBV7-9	TRBJ2-1	CASGGQGGDEQFF	TGTGCCAGCGGAGGGCAGGGCGGTGATGAGCAGTTCTTC